This T cell receptor (beta chain) was recovered during a study of blood T cell repertoires in COVID-19. This clone has just one count. The data were produced by immunoSEQ multiplex PCR, yet TCRdb's version contains in-frame clones alone and is incomplete. The sample lists 150,000 or so clones, roughly four fifths seen once, with around 15% in the top ten. Looked up from germline, CDR1 is LGHDT and CDR2 is YNNKEL (reference sequence). CDR3 length: 13 amino acids. Deletions cut 3 bases from V and 6 bases from J, with 11 bases between. The source is a human donor with acute or convalescent COVID-19. The donor label of this sample is uncertain. What was sequenced was peripheral blood. V is TRBV3-1 (or the pseudogene TRBV3-2) and J is TRBJ1-1; D uncertain. The CDR3 nucleotides read TGTGCCAGCAGCCAGACGAGGGAGGCTGAAGCTTTCTTT. It codes for CASSQTREAEAFF.